This T cell receptor (beta chain) comes out of a study of CD8+ T cells in alopecia areata. On the study more broadly: For the treated group, dosing was oral tofacitinib at 5 to 10 mg twice daily.

It was from alopecia areata patients that lesional scalp punch biopsies and peripheral blood were collected. Germline V lookup: CDR1 LNHNV, CDR2 YYDKDF (reference sequence). Trimming removed 0 bases at V and 5 bases at J, with 16 bases between. The length of the CDR3 is 17 residues. Study findings and constraints: Sharing of TCRs across patients appeared less clear than in mice, possibly for HLA-related reasons.

Worth noting for this clone: Its cognate antigen is unknown.

Reverse transcription of extracted RNA yielded cDNA, which provided the sequencing template. Sequencing was performed with immunoSEQ multiplex PCR; in TCRdb, only in-frame clones are kept and a portion is missing. The table lists roughly 150,000 clones, roughly 50% of them singletons, with under 6.5% in the top ten. The sequenced sample was CD4+ T cells sorted from blood, obtained at week 0. The source of this sequence is a human donor with alopecia areata. This chain links TRBV15 with TRBJ1-4, with D unresolved. The CDR3 region is CATSRDKSEGSNEKLFF. The CDR3 DNA follows: TGTGCCACCAGCAGAGATAAATCAGAAGGGTCGAATGAAAAACTGTTTTTT.